Below, one T cell receptor beta chain is given with its context. Antigen unknown. The sample comes from a study of cytomegalovirus exposure and HLA in healthy donors. Study-level points and caveats: After further analysis at a later stage, roughly 16,000 TCR beta sequences were associated with HLA alleles at 0.05 false discovery rate. According to an earlier analysis, most TCR beta V segments yielded productive rearrangements about 87% or about 30% of the time. As a later analysis revealed, the rate of TCR association differed by HLA locus, with DRB1 most and HLA-C fewest.

The primer mix had 60 Vbeta and 13 Jbeta primers. Generated by immunoSEQ multiplex PCR, the TCRdb table keeps only in-frame clones and is missing some. This table holds about 230,000 clones, approximately 81% found once. Though nominally healthy at sampling, donors likely had unrecorded immune exposures. This receptor was identified in a human donor in good health. The sequenced material came from PBMCs.

The CDR3 protein is CASSLVGTGGYEQYF. In DNA, the CDR3 is TGTGCCAGCAGCTTAGTAGGGACAGGGGGTTACGAGCAGTACTTC. The chain uses TRBV7-2 and TRBJ2-7; 11 nucleotides line up with TRBD1. J gave up 4 bases and V 1 base, and 3 bases lay outside the gene matches. This CDR3 region has 15 residues. The germline V gene has CDR1 SGHTA and CDR2 FQGNSA.